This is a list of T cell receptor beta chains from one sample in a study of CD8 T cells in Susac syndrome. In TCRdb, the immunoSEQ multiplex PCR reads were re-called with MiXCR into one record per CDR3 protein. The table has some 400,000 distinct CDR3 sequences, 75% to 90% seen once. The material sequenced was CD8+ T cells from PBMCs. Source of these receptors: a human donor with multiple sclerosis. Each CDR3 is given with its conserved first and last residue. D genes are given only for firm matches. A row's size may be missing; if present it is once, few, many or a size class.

CASSQTGGSGDTQYF,TGCGCCAGCAGCCAAACAGGGGGCTCTGGAGATACGCAGTATTTT,TRBV4-1,TRBJ2-3,TRBD1,-
CAAYGTEGYGYTF,TGTGCCGCCTACGGGACAGAGGGCTATGGCTACACCTTC,TRBV30,TRBJ1-2,TRBD1,-
CAISEGTGPYEQYF,TGTGCCATCAGTGAAGGGACGGGACCCTACGAGCAGTACTTC,TRBV10-3,TRBJ2-7,-,-
CASSPFLGDAFF,TGTGCCAGCAGCCCGTTTCTAGGGGATGCTTTCTTT,TRBV27,TRBJ1-1,-,-
CASSPRTSGNEQFF,TGTGCCAGCAGCCCTCGGACTAGCGGCAATGAGCAGTTCTTC,TRBV3-1,TRBJ2-1,TRBD2,-
CASSLSGEGAREQYF,TGTGCCAGCAGTTTATCAGGAGAGGGGGCGCGGGAGCAGTACTTC,TRBV27,TRBJ2-7,TRBD1,-
CASSSVAGLYNEQFF,TGTGCCAGCAGTTCCGTAGCGGGACTCTACAATGAGCAGTTCTTC,TRBV27,TRBJ2-1,TRBD2,-
CASSYGAGHAFF,TGTGCCAGCAGTTACGGCGCAGGGCATGCTTTCTTT,TRBV6-5,TRBJ1-1,-,-
CAGGSYNEQFF,TGTGCCGGCGGCTCATACAATGAGCAGTTCTTC,TRBV30,TRBJ2-1,-,-
CASSFRPGLAGGTDTQYF,TGTGCCAGCAGTTTTCGTCCCGGACTAGCGGGGGGCACAGATACGCAGTATTTT,TRBV12-3/TRBV12-4,TRBJ2-3,TRBD2,once
CASSMSRNTEAFF,TGTGCCAGTAGTATGAGTAGGAACACTGAAGCTTTCTTT,TRBV19,TRBJ1-1,-,-
CASSIWGQGWTEAFF,TGTGCCAGTAGTATCTGGGGACAGGGCTGGACTGAAGCTTTCTTT,TRBV19,TRBJ1-1,TRBD1,-
CASSALGTSTDTQYF,TGCGCCAGCAGCGCGTTGGGGACTAGCACAGATACGCAGTATTTT,TRBV5-1,TRBJ2-3,-,-
CASSRYRGDTEAFF,TGTGCCAGTAGTCGATACAGGGGAGACACTGAAGCTTTCTTT,TRBV19,TRBJ1-1,TRBD1,-
CASSLSGGSSYNEQFF,TGTGCCAGCAGCTTGAGTGGGGGTAGCTCCTACAATGAGCAGTTCTTC,TRBV11-3,TRBJ2-1,-,-
CATLSNRGELFF,TGTGCCACCTTGTCAAACCGGGGGGAGCTGTTTTTT,TRBV6-1,TRBJ2-2,-,-
CASSPPGVESNQPQHF,TGCGCCAGCAGCCCCCCGGGGGTTGAGAGCAATCAGCCCCAGCATTTT,TRBV4-1,TRBJ1-5,-,-
CASSLVVGEPQHF,TGTGCCAGCAGCTTAGTAGTGGGGGAGCCCCAGCATTTT,TRBV7-9,TRBJ1-5,-,-
CASSGDRGPNTEAFF,TGCGCCAGCAGCGGGGACAGGGGGCCGAACACTGAAGCTTTCTTT,TRBV5-1,TRBJ1-1,TRBD1,once
CASSMRVVTSGSSYNEQFF,TGTGCCAGTAGTATGCGCGTCGTCACTAGCGGGAGCTCCTACAATGAGCAGTTCTTC,TRBV19,TRBJ2-1,TRBD2,-
CASSPGLQGAYNEQFF,TGTGCCAGCAGCCCCGGTCTACAGGGGGCGTACAATGAGCAGTTCTTC,TRBV3-1,TRBJ2-1,TRBD1,once
CAWGPLETQYF,TGTGCCTGGGGACCGCTGGAGACCCAGTACTTC,TRBV30,TRBJ2-5,-,-
CASGLVGQPQHF,TGTGCTAGTGGTTTGGTAGGTCAGCCCCAGCATTTT,TRBV12-5,TRBJ1-5,-,once
CASSQEPSGRHQETQYF,TGCGCCAGCAGCCAAGAGCCCAGCGGGAGGCACCAAGAGACCCAGTACTTC,TRBV4-1,TRBJ2-5,TRBD2,-
CASSSMSGIKNGELFF,TGTGCCAGCAGTTCGATGTCCGGGATCAAGAACGGGGAGCTGTTTTTT,TRBV27,TRBJ2-2,-,-